This T cell receptor beta chain was obtained from a study of early T cells in non-severe SARS-CoV-2 infection. As for the study in general: Unpaired chains resulted from sequencing bulk RNA of unsorted whole blood. General study points: The study's VDJdb matching favored anti-spike CD8 responses and missed private and CD4 specificities.

Attachment of unique molecular identifiers to individual cDNA molecules was performed. TCRdb recomputed calls from the 5' RACE reads with MiXCR, one row per CDR3 protein. This table has more than 80,000 distinct CDR3 sequences, roughly 17% appearing once. This clonotype was observed a few times. Its antigen is not known. V was clipped by 5 bases and J by 4 bases, with 10 bases between them. CDR1 and CDR2 from the germline V gene are MRHNA and SNTAGT. CDR3 length: 13 residues. The chain combines TRBV6-4 with TRBJ2-3; D uncertain. The material sequenced was whole blood. This clonotype was sampled from an adult who was a healthcare worker with PCR-confirmed SARS-CoV-2 infection or an uninfected control (not recorded which). In nucleotides, the CDR3 is TGTGCCAGCAGTTCAACCTGGGCAGATACGCAGTATTTT. This sequence encodes CASSSTWADTQYF.